These 6 T cell receptor beta chains were all obtained from the same sample, sequenced in a study of CD8+ T cells in alopecia areata. After isolation, RNA underwent reverse transcription to generate cDNA as the sequencing template. The table came from immunoSEQ multiplex PCR; TCRdb's copy has only in-frame clones and leaves some out. The repertoire includes 95,000 to 100,000 clones, roughly three fifths of them detected once, and roughly 15% sits in the top ten. As to treatment: oral pan-JAK inhibitor, 5-10 mg twice daily. Sample: CD8+ T cells sorted from blood, taken at week 4, from a patient treated with tofacitinib. The source of these receptors is a human donor with alopecia areata.

CDR3 bases: TGTGCCAGCAGCCCGAGTGGCGGGGGGCGAAATTCACCCCTCCACTTT. It encodes CASSPSGGGRNSPLHF. The chain links TRBV9 to TRBJ1-6, with D tentatively TRBD1 (6 bases). Germline V CDR1 and CDR2: SGDLS, YYNGEE. V lost 4 bases and J 7 bases, leaving 18 bases between the germline ends. This CDR3 region has 16 residues.

The gene calls are TRBV7-9 and TRBJ2-5, with unresolved D. V gave up 5 bases and J gave up 0 bases, with 7 bases separating them. CDR3 length: 13 residues. Germline V CDR1 and CDR2: SEHNR, FQNEAQ (reference sequence). CDR3 amino acids: CASSLGNQETQYF. For the CDR3, the DNA is TGTGCCAGCAGCCTAGGAAACCAAGAGACCCAGTACTTC.

The chain links TRBV7-8 to TRBJ1-5, with D unclear. The germline V gene encodes CDR1 SGHVS and CDR2 FQNEAQ. V lost 6 bases to trimming and J lost 3 bases, with 12 bases between them. The CDR3 is 14 residues long. DNA for the CDR3: TGTGCCAGCAGTTTCGGACGGGACAATCAGCCCCAGCATTTT. As protein: CASSFGRDNQPQHF. Filled out from reference TRBV7-8 and TRBJ1-5, the complete variable domain reads GAGVSQSPRYKVAKRGQDVALRCDPISGHVSLFWYQQALGQGPEFLTYFQNEAQLDKSGLPSDRFFAERPEGSVSTLKIQRTQQEDSAVYLCASSFGRDNQPQHFGDGTRLSIL.

The gene calls are TRBV4-1 and TRBJ2-7; 9 positions agree with TRBD1. Germline values: CDR1 MGHRA, CDR2 YSYEKL. The CDR3 covers 16 residues. Losses at the gene ends were 6 bases for V and 3 bases for J; bases not matched to a gene: 12. Here the CDR3 DNA reads TGCGCCAGCAGTGGAGGACAGGGGAGTTTAAGCTACGAGCAGTACTTC. It translates to CASSGGQGSLSYEQYF.

This clone has only a few counts. The J gene is TRBJ2-1, the V gene TRBV10-3, with D uncertain. V was trimmed by 0 bases and J by 9 bases, leaving 3 bases between them. Germline loops: CDR1 ENHRY, CDR2 SYGVKD. CDR3 length: 11 residues. The CDR3 here is CAISESLEQFF. CDR3 bases: TGTGCCATCAGTGAGTCCCTTGAGCAGTTCTTC.

The chain has TRBV11-2 and TRBJ2-7; D not certain. Germline V gives CDR1 SGHAT, CDR2 FQNNGV. Trimming shortened V by 1 base and J by 2 bases, and 24 bases separated the two germline ends. This CDR3 spans 19 amino acids. CDR3 sequence reads: CASSLGARPGQAETYEQYF. The CDR3 nucleotides are TGTGCCAGCAGCTTAGGGGCACGCCCTGGGCAGGCCGAAACCTACGAGCAGTACTTC.